This passage covers 22 T cell receptor beta chains from one sample sequenced in a study of cytomegalovirus exposure and HLA in healthy donors. Sequencing used immunoSEQ multiplex PCR; TCRdb keeps in-frame clones, though not all of them. In the table there are under 200,000 clones, about 89% of which are singletons. Sequencing was done on a sample of PBMCs. Source of these receptors: a woman younger than 30 in good health and CMV-seropositive.

The chain uses TRBV6-6 and TRBJ2-7, with D possibly being TRBD2 (5 bases). The V end was cut by 6 bases, the J end by 0 bases, with 12 bases between. Germline V gene lookup returns CDR1 MNHNY and CDR2 SVGAGI (reference sequence). The length of the CDR3 is 14 residues. The CDR3 loop is CASSLAAPSYEQYF. CDR3 DNA sequence: TGTGCCAGCAGCCTAGCAGCCCCCTCCTACGAGCAGTACTTC.

This clone occurred a few times. The V and J genes are TRBV2 and TRBJ1-1, with a possible D match to TRBD1 (5 bases). Germline CDR1 SNHLY, CDR2 FYNNEI. The CDR3 sequence is 15 residues long. Trimming took 5 bases from V and 1 from J, leaving 14 bases between them. In DNA, the CDR3 is TGTGCCAGCAGTCTACAGGTCGTTAGGAACACTGAAGCTTTCTTT. Translated, it gives CASSLQVVRNTEAFF.

This clone showed up just once. The chain recombines TRBV7-8 with TRBJ2-7; 11 positions match TRBD2. Looked up from germline, CDR1 is SGHVS and CDR2 is FQNEAQ. Trimming removed 5 bases from V and 7 bases from J; junction bases left unmatched: 10. CDR3 length: 15 residues. The CDR3 nucleotides are TGTGCCAGCAGCCTATTAGCGGGAGGGCCTCGAGAGCAGTACTTC. This sequence encodes CASSLLAGGPREQYF. The variable domain in full, with the rest retrieved from reference TRBV7-8 and TRBJ2-7, is GAGVSQSPRYKVAKRGQDVALRCDPISGHVSLFWYQQALGQGPEFLTYFQNEAQLDKSGLPSDRFFAERPEGSVSTLKIQRTQQEDSAVYLCASSLLAGGPREQYFGPGTRLTVT.

The chain uses TRBV9 and TRBJ1-1; D may be TRBD1 (6 bases). With 7 bases removed from V and 1 base from J, the gap between germline ends came to 14 bases. This CDR3 comprises 14 residues. Germline V gene sequence: CDR1 SGDLS, CDR2 YYNGEE. CDR3: CASGGRGQNTEAFF. The CDR3 coding sequence is TGTGCCAGCGGTGGAAGGGGACAGAACACTGAAGCTTTCTTT.

A note on this clone: At one end, the junction sequence differs from germline, possibly due to a read error. This rearrangement joins TRBV19 to TRBJ2-7; 11 positions match TRBD2. Germline V lookup: CDR1 LNHDA, CDR2 SQIVND (reference sequence). The CDR3 contains 17 residues. CDR3 DNA: TGTGCCAGTAGTATACAACCACTAGCGGGAGTCTCCAACGAGCAGTACTTC. This sequence encodes CASSIQPLAGVSNEQYF. Supplemented by reference TRBV19 and TRBJ2-7, the full variable domain reads DGGITQSPKYLFRKEGQNVTLSCEQNLNHDAMYWYRQDPGQGLRLIYYSQIVNDFQKGDIAEGYSVSREKKESFPLTVTSAQKNPTAFYLCASSIQPLAGVSNEQYFGPGTRLTVT.

The chain couples TRBV19 to TRBJ1-2; D possibly corresponds to TRBD1 (5 bases). The CDR3 extends over 14 amino acids. The germline V gene encodes CDR1 LNHDA and CDR2 SQIVND (reference sequence). The V gene lost 5 bases and the J gene lost 6 bases, with 16 bases spanning the gap. The CDR3 protein is CASSDPGRGNGYTF. The DNA of the CDR3 is TGTGCCAGTAGTGATCCGGGGAGGGGTAATGGCTACACCTTC. The full variable domain, completed using reference TRBV19 and TRBJ1-2, is DGGITQSPKYLFRKEGQNVTLSCEQNLNHDAMYWYRQDPGQGLRLIYYSQIVNDFQKGDIAEGYSVSREKKESFPLTVTSAQKNPTAFYLCASSDPGRGNGYTFGSGTRLTVV.

The chain uses TRBV4-1 and TRBJ2-5; the match to TRBD2 covers 8 bases. CDR1 is MGHRA and CDR2 is YSYEKL in the germline V gene. V lost 6 bases to trimming and J lost 5 bases; unmatched junction nucleotides: 5. The CDR3 is 13 residues long. This CDR3 is CASSRTSRETQYF. In DNA form, the CDR3 reads TGCGCCAGCAGTCGGACTAGCAGGGAGACCCAGTACTTC.

This clone showed up just a few times. The rearrangement joins TRBV18 to TRBJ1-2, with 9 bases matching TRBD1. This CDR3 has 15 residues. Losses at the gene ends were 3 bases for V and 6 bases for J; bases not matched to a gene: 8. Germline CDR1 KGHSH, CDR2 LQKENI. CDR3 coding DNA: TGTGCCAGCTCACCGAAGGACAGGGGATCGGATGGCTACACCTTC. It yields the protein CASSPKDRGSDGYTF.

The CDR3 coding sequence is TGTGCCAGCAGCCAAGATGAGCGACAGCCCCAGCATTTT. As protein: CASSQDERQPQHF. The genes are TRBV4-2 and TRBJ1-5; no reliable D call. V was cut by 0 bases and J by 7 bases, with 7 bases left in between. CDR3 size: 13 residues. Germline loops: CDR1 LGHNA, CDR2 YNFKEQ.

V and J are TRBV5-6 and TRBJ2-5, with D tentatively TRBD2 (6 bases). CDR1 is SGHDT, CDR2 YYEEEE, per germline. The V and J ends lost 2 bases and 5 bases respectively, with 16 bases between them. This CDR3 is built from 15 residues. CDR3 residues: CASSFRTTSQETQYF. CDR3 bases: TGTGCCAGCAGCTTTAGGACTACCTCGCAGGAGACCCAGTACTTC.

The rearrangement links TRBV2 to TRBJ2-7; TRBD1 matches at 9 bases. The length of the CDR3 is 12 residues. CDR1 is SNHLY, CDR2 FYNNEI, per germline. V was pared by 10 bases and J by 5 bases, with 6 bases of the junction left unmatched. CDR3 nucleotide sequence: TGTGCCACCCGGTGGACAGGGGACGAGCAGTACTTC. As protein: CATRWTGDEQYF.

The gene calls are TRBV9 and TRBJ2-2, with TRBD1 matching over 8 bases. Germline V gene sequence: CDR1 SGDLS, CDR2 YYNGEE. The CDR3 runs 16 residues. J lost 7 bases, V lost 4 bases, and 12 bases had no gene match. DNA of the CDR3: TGTGCCAGCAGCCGCGGCCCGACAGGGGAAATCGGGGAGCTGTTTTTT. This gives the protein CASSRGPTGEIGELFF.

V is TRBV2 and J is TRBJ1-5, with a possible D match to TRBD1 (5 bases). This CDR3 has 13 residues. Trimming shortened V by 7 bases and J by 6 bases, and 13 bases separated the two germline ends. The germline V gene encodes CDR1 SNHLY and CDR2 FYNNEI. The CDR3 DNA follows: TGTGCCAGCAATATTCGGGGGAGTCAGCCCCAGCATTTT. Encoded protein: CASNIRGSQPQHF.

The rearrangement joins TRBV6-1 to TRBJ2-7, with 9 bases matching TRBD2. The CDR3 extends over 15 amino acids. The germline gives CDR1 MNHNS, CDR2 SASEGT. The junction had 7 bases not matched to a gene; V was cut back by 5 bases and J by 2 bases. CDR3 bases: TGTGCCAGCAGTCGACTGACTAGCGGAACCTACGAGCAGTACTTC. Protein: CASSRLTSGTYEQYF.

This clone turned up a few times. The rearrangement links TRBV18 to TRBJ1-5; no firm D call. This CDR3 region has 15 residues. The V end lost 2 bases, the J end lost 0 bases, and 8 bases lay between the germline ends. CDR1 KGHSH and CDR2 LQKENI come from the germline V gene. The CDR3 loop reads CASSPGGNSNQPQHF. For the CDR3, the DNA is TGTGCCAGCTCACCAGGCGGGAATAGCAATCAGCCCCAGCATTTT.

V and J are TRBV29-1 and TRBJ1-2; D perhaps matches TRBD1 (5 bases). The germline V gene encodes CDR1 SQVTM and CDR2 ANQGSEA. Trimming pared 4 bases from V and 2 bases from J, leaving 8 bases between. CDR3 length: 12 amino acids. For the CDR3, the DNA is TGCAGCGTTGGTCAGGGAAACTATGGCTACACCTTC. This codes for CSVGQGNYGYTF.

The genes are TRBV27 and TRBJ2-1, with 11 nucleotides matching TRBD2. J gave up 4 bases and V 5 bases, and 10 bases lay outside the gene matches. The CDR3 runs 17 residues. From germline, CDR1 is MNHEY and CDR2 SMNVEV (reference sequence). In DNA, the CDR3 is TGTGCCAGCAGTCCCCGTTCCGGGACTAGCGGTTACAATGAGCAGTTCTTC. Translating it yields CASSPRSGTSGYNEQFF.

The rearrangement links TRBV6-5 to TRBJ2-3; the match to TRBD1 covers 8 bases. Germline CDR1 is MNHEY and CDR2 is SVGAGI. The V and J ends lost 7 bases and 1 base, in that order; junction bases with no gene match: 7. The CDR3 sequence is 15 residues long. The CDR3 loop is CASTRDRGRTDTQYF. The CDR3, as DNA: TGTGCCAGCACCCGTGACAGGGGTCGCACAGATACGCAGTATTTT.

The chain is built from TRBV6-5 and TRBJ2-7; a weak D match, TRBD2 (6 bases). The CDR3 is made up of 14 amino acids. The V gene's germline CDR1 is MNHEY and CDR2 SVGAGI. The germline V and J ends were trimmed by 5 bases and 2 bases, with 13 bases remaining between them. This CDR3 reads CASSLSRGAYEQYF. CDR3 bases: TGTGCCAGCAGTCTATCGCGGGGAGCCTACGAGCAGTACTTC.

The chain joins TRBV10-3 to TRBJ2-7; D gene uncertain. V shed 6 bases and J shed 2 bases, with 8 bases lying between them. The CDR3 is 12 amino acids. CDR1 and CDR2 from the germline V gene are ENHRY and SYGVKD. CDR3: CAIRAPPYEQYF. In DNA form, the CDR3 reads TGTGCCATCAGGGCACCCCCCTACGAGCAGTACTTC.

The V call is TRBV9, the J call TRBJ2-1; 12 nucleotides agree with TRBD2. J gave up 8 bases and V 3 bases, and 6 bases lay outside the gene matches. This CDR3 is built from 15 residues. The germline V gene encodes CDR1 SGDLS and CDR2 YYNGEE. The CDR3 is CASSGRLAGVHEQFF. Written as DNA, the CDR3 is TGTGCCAGCAGCGGTAGACTAGCGGGAGTCCATGAGCAGTTCTTC.

Of note for this clone: A read error may produce the germline difference seen at one junction end. The rearrangement uses TRBV7-2 and TRBJ2-3; 10 bases agree with TRBD2. The germline CDR1 and CDR2 sequences are SGHTA and FQGNSA. The CDR3 has 16 amino acids. In DNA form, the CDR3 reads TGTGCCAGCAGCCTAGCGGGAGCAATGAGCACAGATACGCAGTATTTT. It yields the protein CASSLAGAMSTDTQYF.